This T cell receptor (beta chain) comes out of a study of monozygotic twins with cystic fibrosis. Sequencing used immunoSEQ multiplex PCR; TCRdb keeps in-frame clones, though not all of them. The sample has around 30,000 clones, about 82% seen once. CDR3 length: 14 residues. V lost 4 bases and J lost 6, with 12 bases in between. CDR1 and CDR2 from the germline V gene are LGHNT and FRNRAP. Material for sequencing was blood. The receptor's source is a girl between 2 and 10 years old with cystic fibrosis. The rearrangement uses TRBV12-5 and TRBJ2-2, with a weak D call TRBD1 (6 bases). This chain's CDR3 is CASGSGTIPGELFF. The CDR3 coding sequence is TGTGCTAGTGGTTCCGGGACAATACCCGGGGAGCTGTTTTTT.